These T cell receptor beta chains were read from a single sample in a study of cytomegalovirus exposure and HLA in healthy donors. TCRdb's copy holds only in-frame clones and misses some; the assay was immunoSEQ multiplex PCR. Here the sample spans about 140,000 clones, approximately 84% being singletons. The sequencing input was PBMCs. Receptor source: a woman aged 40 to 50 in good health and CMV-seronegative. CDR3s include the opening cysteine and the closing phenylalanine or tryptophan. The order of the fields is clone size, J gene, V gene, D gene, CDR3 protein, CDR3 DNA. A D gene is named only where the DNA matches it firmly. Some rows have no size entry. The others give once, few or many, or a class for an expanded clone.

>-|TRBJ2-1|TRBV15|TRBD2
CATSRAPGLAGVDEQFF
TGTGCCACCAGCAGAGCTCCGGGACTAGCGGGAGTGGATGAGCAGTTCTTC
>-|TRBJ1-1|TRBV14|-
CASSQGPFIYRERNTEAFF
TGTGCCAGCAGCCAAGGTCCTTTTATCTACAGGGAGCGAAACACTGAAGCTTTCTTT
>-|TRBJ2-5|TRBV5-3|TRBD2
CARSLDERREGRETQYF
TGTGCCAGAAGCTTGGATGAGAGGCGGGAGGGACGGGAGACCCAGTACTTC
>-|TRBJ2-3|TRBV5-1|TRBD1
CASSSPTGVGTDTQYF
TGCGCCAGCAGCTCACCGACAGGGGTTGGGACAGATACGCAGTATTTT
>once|TRBJ2-6|TRBV19|-
CASSVQSGANVLTF
TGTGCCAGTAGTGTGCAGTCTGGGGCCAACGTCCTGACTTTC
>once|TRBJ2-7|TRBV27|TRBD2
CASSLLAGNSGSEQYF
TGTGCCAGCAGTTTACTAGCGGGAAACTCCGGGAGTGAGCAGTACTTC
>once|TRBJ2-3|TRBV5-6|-
CASSPISGDTQYF
TGTGCCAGCAGCCCCATATCCGGGGATACGCAGTATTTT
>-|TRBJ2-1|TRBV7-6|-
CASGLVFRDNEQFF
TGTGCCAGCGGCTTAGTGTTTCGGGATAATGAGCAGTTCTTC
>-|TRBJ2-1|TRBV9|-
CASGASYNEQFF
TGTGCCAGCGGGGCCTCCTACAATGAGCAGTTCTTC
>-|TRBJ2-3|TRBV7-2|TRBD2
CASSRRLAFSTDTQYF
TGTGCCAGCAGCCGCCGACTAGCGTTTAGCACAGATACGCAGTATTTT
>-|TRBJ2-3|TRBV10-1|TRBD2
CASSGLADPISTDTQYF
TGCGCCAGCAGTGGACTAGCGGACCCTATTAGCACAGATACGCAGTATTTT
>-|TRBJ2-1|TRBV10-3|TRBD1
CAISEPGQGRYEQFF
TGTGCCATCAGTGAGCCGGGACAGGGAAGGTATGAGCAGTTCTTC
>-|TRBJ1-1|TRBV6-6|TRBD1
CASIRQGAYTEAFF
TGTGCCAGCATCAGACAGGGGGCTTACACTGAAGCTTTCTTT
>-|TRBJ2-7|TRBV28|TRBD1
CASSVPQGAGNEQYF
TGTGCCAGCAGTGTCCCTCAGGGGGCAGGGAACGAGCAGTACTTC
>-|TRBJ2-7|TRBV6-1|TRBD1
CAARDRVYEHYF
TGTGCCGCCCGGGACAGGGTTTACGAGCATTACTTC
>-|TRBJ2-5|TRBV5-1|-
CASSVRDFIQETQYF
TGCGCCAGCAGCGTACGGGACTTTATACAAGAGACCCAGTACTTC
>-|TRBJ2-3|TRBV7-3|TRBD2
CASSLGLAGGLGDTQYF
TGTGCCAGCAGCCTGGGACTAGCGGGAGGGCTCGGAGATACGCAGTATTTT
>few|TRBJ2-2|TRBV10-3|-
CAISSGSVNTGELFF
TGTGCCATCAGTTCCGGGTCGGTTAACACCGGGGAGCTGTTTTTT
>-|TRBJ2-7|TRBV6-1|-
CASSHRFGGYEQYF
TGTGCCAGCAGCCACCGGTTTGGCGGCTACGAGCAGTACTTC
>-|TRBJ1-2|TRBV9|TRBD1
CASTRDRGLYGYTF
TGTGCCAGCACCAGGGACAGGGGACTCTATGGCTACACCTTC
>-|TRBJ1-1|TRBV29-1|-
CSVAGVLNTEAFF
TGCAGCGTCGCGGGGGTATTGAACACTGAAGCTTTCTTT
>-|TRBJ2-5|TRBV10-3|-
CAISESAETQYF
TGTGCCATCAGTGAGTCAGCTGAGACCCAGTACTTC
>-|TRBJ1-2|TRBV9|-
CASSVALYRTSNYGYTF
TGTGCCAGCAGCGTAGCTTTGTACAGGACGAGCAACTATGGCTACACCTTC
>-|TRBJ1-2|TRBV10-3|TRBD1
CAISHDRAAWDGYTF
TGTGCCATATCTCACGACAGGGCCGCATGGGATGGCTACACCTTC
>once|TRBJ1-2|TRBV15|TRBD1
CATSKTGGLVFYGYTF
TGTGCCACCAGCAAGACAGGGGGGCTTGTGTTCTATGGCTACACCTTC
>few|TRBJ1-5|TRBV7-8|-
CASSPGVIQPQHF
TGTGCCAGTAGCCCGGGGGTCATTCAGCCCCAGCATTTT
>-|TRBJ1-4|TRBV6-4|-
CASRRDTRQRAVNEKLFF
TGTGCCAGCAGAAGGGATACCCGGCAGCGGGCTGTAAATGAAAAACTGTTTTTT
>-|TRBJ2-7|TRBV6-5|-
CASSSPGQTYEQYF
TGTGCCAGCAGTTCCCCAGGGCAGACCTACGAGCAGTACTTC
>-|TRBJ2-1|TRBV6-4|TRBD2
CASRREVFYNEQFF
TGTGCCAGCAGGCGGGAGGTTTTCTACAATGAGCAGTTCTTC
>-|TRBJ2-5|TRBV18|-
CASSPGQKETQYF
TGTGCCAGCTCACCTGGGCAGAAAGAGACCCAGTACTTC
>-|TRBJ1-2|TRBV28|TRBD1
CASIRQGEGYGYTF
TGTGCCAGCATACGACAGGGGGAAGGCTATGGCTACACCTTC
>-|TRBJ2-3|TRBV10-1|TRBD1
CASRGQGTDTQYF
TGCGCCAGCAGGGGACAGGGAACAGATACGCAGTATTTT
>-|TRBJ1-2|TRBV28|-
CASALGGNPYGYTF
TGTGCCAGCGCCCTGGGGGGGAACCCCTATGGCTACACCTTC
>-|TRBJ2-7|TRBV27|-
CASSSNRVRRHEQYF
TGTGCCAGCAGTTCTAACAGGGTTCGCCGACACGAGCAGTACTTC
>-|TRBJ2-1|TRBV7-9|TRBD2
CASSPFQAGVYNEQFF
TGTGCCAGCAGCCCCTTCCAGGCGGGAGTGTACAATGAGCAGTTCTTC
>few|TRBJ2-3|TRBV7-9|TRBD2
CASSLMVAGDEYF
TGTGCCAGCAGCTTAATGGTAGCGGGAGATGAGTATTTT
>-|TRBJ1-2|TRBV11-2|TRBD1
CASSSDRVGYTF
TGTGCCAGCAGCTCGGACAGGGTGGGCTACACCTTC
>-|TRBJ2-7|TRBV9|-
CASSEYRDWNEQYF
TGTGCCAGCAGCGAGTACAGGGATTGGAACGAGCAGTACTTC
>-|TRBJ2-3|TRBV11-2|-
CASSLEVGRGADTQYF
TGTGCCAGCAGCTTAGAGGTCGGGCGCGGGGCAGATACGCAGTATTTT
>-|TRBJ2-5|TRBV11-1|-
CASSSRRDSLQYF
TGTGCCAGCAGCTCCAGGCGCGACAGCCTCCAGTACTTC
>-|TRBJ1-2|TRBV20-1|-
CPDYGYTF
TGCCCCGACTATGGCTACACCTTC
>-|TRBJ2-7|TRBV28|-
CASSLGGAGSSYEQYF
TGTGCCAGCAGTTTAGGGGGGGCAGGGTCCTCCTACGAGCAGTACTTC
>-|TRBJ1-1|TRBV27|-
CASRKQGWYTEAFF
TGTGCCAGCAGGAAACAGGGATGGTACACTGAAGCTTTCTTT
>-|TRBJ2-5|TRBV7-3|-
CASSLLASVREETQYF
TGTGCCAGCAGCCTCTTGGCTAGCGTAAGGGAAGAGACCCAGTACTTC
>-|TRBJ2-1|TRBV18|-
CASSPNREGEQFF
TGTGCCAGCTCACCAAACAGGGAGGGTGAGCAGTTCTTC
>-|TRBJ2-5|TRBV7-2|-
CASSPRLEVVETQYF
TGTGCCAGCAGCCCTCGACTAGAGGTTGTCGAGACCCAGTACTTC
>-|TRBJ2-6|TRBV12-5|-
CASAHSGANVLTF
TGTGCTAGTGCCCATTCTGGGGCCAACGTCCTGACTTTC
>few|TRBJ2-7|TRBV7-2|TRBD2
CASSDRTSGRSEQYF
TGTGCCAGCAGCGACCGGACTAGCGGGAGGTCGGAGCAGTACTTC
>-|TRBJ2-7|TRBV19|-
CASSNILTGGEQYF
TGTGCCAGTAGTAACATACTGACAGGCGGCGAGCAGTACTTC